One sample yielded the 6 T cell receptor beta chains listed below, sequenced in a study of T cell repertoires in cytomegalovirus infection. In TCRdb, the reads were re-called with MiXCR into one record per CDR3 protein. Among fewer than 250,000 distinct CDR3 sequences, over 20% were seen once, and the ten largest hold roughly 18%. The sample was CD8+ T cells from PBMCs. Receptor source: a human donor in good health (CMV status not recorded). Some clones in this sample may be carry-over from other donors' samples.

The CDR3 region has the DNA TGTGCCAGCTCGCCCTCCGGGACAGGGGGGACTGAGCCCCAGCATTTT. The encoded protein is CASSPSGTGGTEPQHF. The J gene is TRBJ1-5, the V gene TRBV18, with TRBD1 matching 11 bases. Germline V CDR1 and CDR2: KGHSH, LQKENI. With V trimmed by 6 bases and J by 8 bases, 12 bases remained unmatched. The CDR3 is 16 amino acids. The full variable domain, completed using reference TRBV18 and TRBJ1-5, is NAGVMQNPRHLVRRRGQEARLRCSPMKGHSHVYWYRQLPEEGLKFMVYLQKENIIDESGMPKERFSAEFPKEGPSILRIQQVVRGDSAAYFCASSPSGTGGTEPQHFGDGTRLSIL.

This clonotype appeared a few times. J is TRBJ2-6 and V is TRBV12-3 or TRBV12-4; 9 nucleotides match TRBD1. Unmatched junction bases numbered 9, after V lost 6 bases and J lost 0 bases. The CDR3 loop spans 18 amino acids. The CDR3 nucleotides read TGTGCCAGCAGCTCGGAGGGGACAGGGCCCTCTGGGGCCAACGTCCTGACTTTC. Its translation is CASSSEGTGPSGANVLTF.

The chain couples TRBV24-1 to TRBJ2-3; D tentatively reads TRBD1 or TRBD2 (6 bases each). V lost 1 base, J lost 3 bases, and 16 bases lay in between. CDR1 and CDR2 from the germline V gene are KGHDR and SFDVKD. There are 17 residues in the CDR3. The CDR3 DNA is TGTGCCACCAGTGATTTTCTCTCGGGGGCCCAAACAGATACGCAGTATTTT. Amino acid sequence: CATSDFLSGAQTDTQYF.

In its sample, this clonotype was seen a few times. CDR3 residues: CASSSWGTGGTLDNSPLHF. The CDR3 DNA follows: TGTGCCAGCAGCTCCTGGGGCACAGGGGGGACTTTGGATAATTCACCCCTCCACTTT. V is TRBV7-9 and J is TRBJ1-6; TRBD1 matches at 8 bases. This CDR3 contains 19 residues. Per the germline V gene, CDR1 is SEHNR and CDR2 is FQNEAQ (reference sequence). V was clipped by 4 bases and J by 5 bases; unmatched bases: 16. Using reference TRBV7-9 and TRBJ1-6 for the parts outside the CDR3, the full variable domain is DTGVSQNPRHKITKRGQNVTFRCDPISEHNRLYWYRQTLGQGPEFLTYFQNEAQLEKSRLLSDRFSAERPKGSFSTLEIQRTEQGDSAMYLCASSSWGTGGTLDNSPLHFGNGTRLTVT.

This clonotype was detected only a few times. The chain uses TRBV7-6 and TRBJ2-1, with D unresolved. The CDR3 has 16 residues. V lost 4 bases, J lost 0 bases, and 13 bases lay in between. Germline V gene lookup returns CDR1 SGHVS and CDR2 FNYEAQ. In DNA, the CDR3 is TGTGCCAGCAGCTCCCCCTTTTATAACTCCTACAATGAGCAGTTCTTC. It translates to CASSSPFYNSYNEQFF.

The table lists this clonotype with many counts. The V call is TRBV4-1, the J call TRBJ1-2; 7 bases fit TRBD1. Per the germline V gene, CDR1 is MGHRA and CDR2 is YSYEKL. V lost 0 bases and J lost 7; bases outside the gene matches: 11. The CDR3 consists of 16 residues. For the CDR3, the DNA is TGCGCCAGCAGCCAAGATGAGACAGGGAGTTTGGGTGGCTACACCTTC. Its protein product is CASSQDETGSLGGYTF.